This T cell receptor (beta chain) was profiled in a study of blood T cell repertoires in COVID-19. Whole-study context: Some COVID-19 samples were acute and others convalescent; all came from the United States, Italy and Spain.

The authors' processing: Estimation of nucleated cell counts was performed using reference gene primer amplification. Libraries were prepared by immunoSEQ multiplex PCR; TCRdb keeps only in-frame clonotypes and omits some of them. D and trimming were read from the DNA, whereas the V and J calls and clone size are those reported in that table. The table lists 70,000 or so clones, just over 85% of them singletons. The CDR3 consists of 11 residues. Trimming took 1 base from V and 10 from J, leaving 8 bases between them. Germline CDR1 SNHLY, CDR2 FYNNEI. This receptor was taken from a man aged 45-65 years with acute or convalescent COVID-19. This chain links TRBV2 with TRBJ2-7; weak D call: TRBD1 (5 bases). Material for sequencing was peripheral blood. CDR3 nucleotide sequence: TGTGCCAGCAGTGAAGGGGGCCGACAGTACTTC. Translating gives CASSEGGRQYF.